Each of the 27 T cell receptor beta chains below was sequenced from the same sample in a study of early T cells in non-severe SARS-CoV-2 infection. TCRdb re-called the 5' RACE reads through MiXCR, storing one row per CDR3 protein. The sample consists of roughly 120,000 distinct CDR3 sequences, under 15% of them appearing once. The material sequenced was whole blood. The receptors derive from an adult who was a healthcare worker with PCR-confirmed SARS-CoV-2 infection or an uninfected control (not recorded which).

This clonotype was counted a few times. The chain has TRBV11-2 and TRBJ1-2; no reliable D call. Germline V gene sequence: CDR1 SGHAT, CDR2 FQNNGV. The V gene lost 5 bases and the J gene lost 5 bases, with 12 bases spanning the gap. The CDR3 extends over 13 amino acids. The CDR3 DNA sequence: TGTGCCAGCAGCGCGACCGCTACTTATGGCTACACCTTC. It encodes CASSATATYGYTF.

The rearrangement links TRBV9 to TRBJ2-5, with 11 bases fitting TRBD2. The CDR3 runs 15 residues. Looked up from germline, CDR1 is SGDLS and CDR2 is YYNGEE. Unmatched junction bases numbered 2, after V lost 3 bases and J lost 1 base. CDR3 protein: CASSGTSGSQETQYF. The CDR3 DNA sequence: TGTGCCAGCAGCGGAACTAGCGGGAGCCAAGAGACCCAGTACTTC.

This clonotype was seen ten or more times. The genes are TRBV9 and TRBJ2-1, with no clear D. Germline CDR1 and CDR2: SGDLS and YYNGEE. Trimming removed 3 bases from V and 9 bases from J, with 25 bases in between. This CDR3 comprises 17 residues. CDR3 in DNA: TGTGCCAGCAGCGCGTACGCCGACGGACCCCCGGGTAGTGAGCAGTTCTTC. Protein product: CASSAYADGPPGSEQFF.

This clonotype was picked up many times. This chain joins TRBV18 and TRBJ1-1, with 9 bases matching TRBD1. CDR1 KGHSH and CDR2 LQKENI come from the germline V gene. This CDR3 has 15 residues. J was trimmed by 5 bases and V by 4 bases; bases with no gene match: 8. CDR3: CASSLSDRGGTEAFF. CDR3 DNA: TGTGCCAGCTCACTCTCCGACAGGGGGGGGACTGAAGCTTTCTTT.

In DNA, the CDR3 is TGTGCCAGCAGCTCACAGGGGGGAACTGAAGCTTTCTTT. Translating it yields CASSSQGGTEAFF. The chain uses TRBV7-2 and TRBJ1-1; 8 bases align to TRBD1. Germline V gene data show CDR1 as SGHTA and CDR2 as FQGNSA. This CDR3 is 13 amino acids long. J was trimmed by 5 bases and V by 4 bases; bases with no gene match: 3. Full variable domain (missing parts from reference TRBV7-2 and TRBJ1-1): GAGVSQSPSNKVTEKGKDVELRCDPISGHTALYWYRQSLGQGLEFLIYFQGNSAPDKSGLPSDRFSAERTGGSVSTLTIQRTQQEDSAVYLCASSSQGGTEAFFGQGTRLTVV.

The CDR3 DNA follows: TGTGCCAGCAGCCTCCGGGACGTACAAGAGACCCAGTACTTC. Protein: CASSLRDVQETQYF. This chain connects TRBV3-1 to TRBJ2-5; D might be TRBD1 or TRBD2, each matching 5 bases. CDR3 length: 14 amino acids. CDR1 is LGHDT, CDR2 YNNKEL, per germline (reference sequence). Trimming removed 4 bases at V and 2 bases at J, with 11 bases between.

The gene calls are TRBV7-8 and TRBJ2-2; the D gene is possibly TRBD1 (6 bases). Germline lookup yields CDR1 SGHVS and CDR2 FQNEAQ. The V and J ends lost 8 bases and 2 bases respectively, with 12 bases between them. CDR3 length equals 14 residues. DNA for the CDR3: TGTGCCAGCGTCAGGGGACAAAACACCGGGGAGCTGTTTTTT. Protein: CASVRGQNTGELFF.

This rearrangement joins TRBV6-5 to TRBJ1-2, with D perhaps matching TRBD1 (5 bases). CDR1 and CDR2 (germline): MNHEY, SVGAGI. The CDR3 length is 11 residues. Trimming removed 5 bases at V and 7 bases at J, with 8 bases between. DNA for the CDR3: TGTGCCAGCAGTCAGGGAACTGGCTACACCTTC. Its protein product is CASSQGTGYTF.

V is TRBV4-1 and J is TRBJ2-1, with D unclear. Germline assignment: CDR1 MGHRA and CDR2 YSYEKL. Trimming removed 2 bases from V and 8 bases from J, with 16 bases in between. CDR3 length: 15 residues. In DNA, the CDR3 is TGCGCCAGCAGCCAAAGGTCTCACCTTGGGGATGAGCAGTTCTTC. It encodes CASSQRSHLGDEQFF.

Concerning this clonotype: A much larger clone lies a single base off, so this may be a read error. CDR3 coding DNA: TGCAGTGCTACAAGGACTAGCGCCTCCTACAATGAGCAGATCTTC. This encodes CSATRTSASYNEQIF. This chain joins TRBV20-1 and TRBJ2-1, with 9 nucleotides matching TRBD2. This CDR3 has 15 amino acids. Germline V gene data show CDR1 as DFQATT and CDR2 as SNEGSKA (reference sequence).

This chain connects TRBV5-1 to TRBJ2-7; possibly TRBD1 for D (5 bases). This CDR3 contains 12 residues. CDR1 and CDR2 (germline): SGHRS, YFSETQ. Trimming stripped 4 bases from V and 5 bases from J, with 10 bases between. The CDR3 bases are TGCGCCAGCAGCCCGACAGCTAACGAGCAGTACTTC. Protein sequence: CASSPTANEQYF.

This clonotype occurred a few times. The rearrangement uses TRBV2 and TRBJ1-2; no definite D call. The CDR3 consists of 15 residues. The V and J ends lost 5 bases and 5 bases respectively, with 18 bases between them. Germline CDR1 reads SNHLY; CDR2 reads FYNNEI. CDR3 sequence: CASSYRMEVEYGYTF. The DNA for the CDR3 is TGTGCCAGCAGTTATCGTATGGAGGTTGAGTATGGCTACACCTTC.

This rearrangement joins TRBV6-2 or TRBV6-3 to TRBJ2-5; the D is unclear. CDR1 and CDR2 (germline): MNHEY, SVGEGT. Deletions cut 2 bases from V and 5 bases from J, with 6 bases between. The CDR3 contains 12 residues. The CDR3 is CASSYAAETQYF. CDR3 nucleotide sequence: TGTGCCAGCAGTTACGCGGCGGAGACCCAGTACTTC.

This clonotype was detected once. The gene calls are TRBV7-8 and TRBJ1-4; D unresolved. Per the germline V gene, CDR1 is SGHVS and CDR2 is FQNEAQ. V gave up 0 bases and J gave up 12 bases, with 17 bases separating them. CDR3 length: 15 amino acids. CDR3 region: CASSLAQGPQRELFF. In DNA form, the CDR3 reads TGTGCCAGCAGCTTAGCGCAAGGACCCCAACGGGAACTGTTTTTT.

This clonotype occurred a few times. The chain couples TRBV20-1 to TRBJ2-2; D may correspond to TRBD1 or TRBD2 (5 bases each). There are 13 residues in the CDR3. Germline-derived CDR1 and CDR2 are DFQATT and SNEGSKA (reference sequence). V was pared by 6 bases and J by 6 bases, with 14 bases between. In nucleotides, the CDR3 is TGCAGTGCCCCGGGACCACCTCCCGGGGAGCTGTTTTTT. Protein: CSAPGPPPGELFF.

The chain couples TRBV7-9 to TRBJ2-5, with 9 bases lining up with TRBD1. Germline V gene data show CDR1 as SEHNR and CDR2 as FQNEAQ (reference sequence). J was trimmed by 5 bases and V by 4 bases; bases with no gene match: 2. This CDR3 contains 13 residues. CDR3 in amino acids: CASSWTGEETQYF. Here the CDR3 DNA reads TGTGCCAGCAGCTGGACAGGGGAGGAGACCCAGTACTTC.

The genes are TRBV15 and TRBJ1-1; D gene ambiguous. The length of the CDR3 is 12 residues. V gave up 1 base and J gave up 0 bases, with 0 bases separating them. Germline V gene sequence: CDR1 LNHNV, CDR2 YYDKDF (reference sequence). This chain's CDR3 is CATSRVNTEAFF. CDR3 in DNA: TGTGCCACCAGCAGAGTGAACACTGAAGCTTTCTTT. Combining the CDR3 with reference TRBV15 and TRBJ1-1 gives the whole variable domain DAMVIQNPRYQVTQFGKPVTLSCSQTLNHNVMYWYQQKSSQAPKLLFHYYDKDFNNEADTPDNFQSRRPNTSFCFLDIRSPGLGDTAMYLCATSRVNTEAFFGQGTRLTVV.

This clonotype was seen a handful of times. The genes are TRBV7-3 and TRBJ1-1; TRBD1 is a possible D gene (6 bases). Trimming cost V 5 bases and J 1 base, with 14 bases left between them. CDR3 length: 15 amino acids. Germline CDR1 is SGHTA and CDR2 is FQGTGA. The CDR3 loop is CASSPPGTPNTEAFF. Here the CDR3 DNA reads TGTGCCAGCAGCCCCCCAGGGACACCGAACACTGAAGCTTTCTTT.

This clonotype was counted ten times or more. V and J are TRBV5-1 and TRBJ2-6; D gene ambiguous. Germline CDR1 and CDR2: SGHRS and YFSETQ. V was pared by 2 bases and J by 1 base, with 16 bases between. The CDR3 has 18 amino acids. The CDR3 reads CASSLGWPTESGANVLTF. For the CDR3, the DNA is TGCGCCAGCAGCTTAGGGTGGCCGACGGAATCTGGGGCCAACGTCCTGACTTTC.

This clonotype was counted only a few times. This chain links TRBV30 with TRBJ1-1, with D maybe TRBD1 (5 bases). Germline-derived CDR1 and CDR2 are GTSNPN and SVGIG (reference sequence). V was cut by 5 bases and J by 4 bases, with 11 bases left in between. This CDR3 has 12 residues. CDR3 coding DNA: TGTGCCTGGGGAGGGGTGTTCACTGAAGCTTTCTTT. The encoded protein is CAWGGVFTEAFF.

There are a few counts of this clonotype. The chain links TRBV19 to TRBJ1-3; D is undetermined. CDR1 is LNHDA, CDR2 SQIVND, per germline (reference sequence). The V end was cut by 9 bases, the J end by 3 bases, with 9 bases between. The CDR3 length is 12 residues. CDR3 nucleotides: TGTGCCAGCGAGAGTGATGGAAACACCATATATTTT. Amino acids: CASESDGNTIYF.

The CDR3 nucleotides are TGTGCCAGCAGCCAAGATTGGAACCGCGAGCAGTACTTC. Translation: CASSQDWNREQYF. The gene calls are TRBV3-1 and TRBJ2-7, with unresolved D. V was shortened by 0 bases and J by 6 bases, with 9 bases between the two germline ends. This CDR3 spans 13 amino acids. Germline V lookup: CDR1 LGHDT, CDR2 YNNKEL (reference sequence).

The chain is built from TRBV6-4 and TRBJ2-2; unclear D gene. With 2 bases removed from V and 2 bases from J, the gap between germline ends came to 3 bases. CDR1 is MRHNA and CDR2 is SNTAGT in the germline V gene. The CDR3 consists of 13 residues. Here the CDR3 reads CASSDVNTGELFF. Written as DNA, the CDR3 is TGTGCCAGCAGTGACGTAAACACCGGGGAGCTGTTTTTT.

In this sample, this clonotype turned up a few times. The rearrangement joins TRBV29-1 to TRBJ1-1; D not resolved. Germline V gene data show CDR1 as SQVTM and CDR2 as ANQGSEA. V was clipped by 7 bases and J by 0 bases, with 9 bases between them. CDR3 length: 12 amino acids. The CDR3 sequence: CSALDMNTEAFF. CDR3 nucleotide sequence: TGCAGCGCACTTGACATGAACACTGAAGCTTTCTTT.

A few counts support this clonotype. The V gene is TRBV14, the J gene TRBJ2-2; D remains ambiguous. The CDR3 is 13 amino acids. Trimming stripped 3 bases from V and 3 bases from J, with 5 bases between. Germline V CDR1 and CDR2: SGHDN, FVKESK. The CDR3 protein is CASSQLYTGELFF. The CDR3 DNA is TGTGCCAGCAGCCAGTTGTACACCGGGGAGCTGTTTTTT.

The chain carries TRBV4-2 and TRBJ1-5; 10 bases align to TRBD1. The CDR3 is 15 residues long. The germline V gene encodes CDR1 LGHNA and CDR2 YNFKEQ. J lost 5 bases, V lost 4 bases, and 5 bases had no gene match. As DNA, the CDR3 is TGTGCCAGCAGCCCGAACGGACAGGGGGATCAGCCCCAGCATTTT. It codes for CASSPNGQGDQPQHF.

This sequence joins TRBV6-5 and TRBJ1-1; TRBD1 aligns across 8 bases. Germline assignment: CDR1 MNHEY and CDR2 SVGAGI. CDR3 length: 18 residues. Trimming at V came to 8 bases and at J to 0 bases, leaving 17 bases not matched to a gene. As DNA, the CDR3 is TGTGCCAGCCTTTCAGGAGGCAGGGGGCCTTGGATGAACACTGAAGCTTTCTTT. It encodes CASLSGGRGPWMNTEAFF.